This passage covers 15 T cell receptor beta chains from one sample sequenced in a study of control samples from healthy donors and cancer patients. Using immunoSEQ multiplex PCR, the repertoire was profiled, and TCRdb retains in-frame clones only, with some absent. The sample carries 50,000 to 65,000 clones, around 93% recorded once. Input material: PBMCs. The receptors shown here come from a man aged 25 to 45 with colorectal cancer.

CDR3 sequence: CASSLDRVPPQETQYF. The CDR3 DNA reads as TGTGCCAGCAGTCTCGACAGGGTCCCCCCCCAAGAGACCCAGTACTTC. V is TRBV6-2 or TRBV6-3 and J is TRBJ2-5; TRBD1 matches 7 bases. Trimming took 5 bases from V and 1 from J; bases not matched to a gene: 10. CDR3 length: 16 amino acids. Germline V gene sequence: CDR1 MNHEY, CDR2 SVGEGT.

The chain links TRBV10-2 to TRBJ1-5; no reliable D call. The CDR3 is 14 amino acids. Per germline, CDR1 WSHSY and CDR2 SAAADI. Trimming took 2 bases from V and 5 from J, leaving 10 bases between them. DNA for the CDR3: TGCGCCAGCAGTGAGGTAAAGGGAGATCAGCCCCAGCATTTT. This translates into CASSEVKGDQPQHF.

The chain has TRBV2 and TRBJ1-4, with 7 bases fitting TRBD1. CDR3 length: 14 residues. Germline V lookup: CDR1 SNHLY, CDR2 FYNNEI. Trimming took 5 bases from V and 8 from J; bases not matched to a gene: 8. CDR3 amino acids: CASSSPGQREKLFF. Here the CDR3 DNA reads TGTGCCAGCAGTTCACCGGGACAGAGGGAAAAACTGTTTTTT.

This chain links TRBV18 with TRBJ1-5; D uncertain. This CDR3 region has 18 residues. Trimming cost V 3 bases and J 0 bases, with 18 bases left between them. In germline, CDR1 is KGHSH, CDR2 LQKENI. The CDR3 DNA is TGTGCCAGCTCACCCCGTTTACCGACCCGTAATAGCAATCAGCCCCAGCATTTT. The encoded protein is CASSPRLPTRNSNQPQHF.

The genes are TRBV11-2 and TRBJ1-2, with D possibly TRBD1 on 5 matching bases. With 5 bases removed from V and 5 bases from J, the gap between germline ends came to 12 bases. Germline values: CDR1 SGHAT, CDR2 FQNNGV. There are 13 residues in the CDR3. The CDR3 loop reads CASSPDGGYGYTF. The CDR3 nucleotides are TGTGCCAGCAGCCCCGACGGGGGATATGGCTACACCTTC.

The chain has TRBV5-4 and TRBJ2-7; 7 bases match TRBD1. The J segment lost 0 bases and the V segment lost 3 bases, leaving 6 bases of the junction unmatched. The germline gives CDR1 SGHNT, CDR2 YYREEE (reference sequence). The CDR3 is 15 residues long. For the CDR3, the DNA is TGTGCCAGCAGCTCGACAGGGCAGAGCTCCTACGAGCAGTACTTC. Protein sequence: CASSSTGQSSYEQYF.

The rearrangement links TRBV6-5 to TRBJ1-3; weak D call: TRBD1 (6 bases). The CDR3 covers 13 residues. Germline lookup yields CDR1 MNHEY and CDR2 SVGAGI. Trimming shortened V by 8 bases and J by 2 bases, and 10 bases separated the two germline ends. The CDR3 nucleotides are TGTGCCAGCCGGACAGTTACTGGAAACACCATATATTTT. Translating it yields CASRTVTGNTIYF.

V and J are TRBV7-9 and TRBJ1-2; 7 nucleotides align to TRBD1. The CDR3 sequence is 15 residues long. Trimming took 2 bases from V and 7 from J; bases not matched to a gene: 10. Germline values: CDR1 SEHNR, CDR2 FQNEAQ (reference sequence). In nucleotides, the CDR3 is TGTGCCAGCAGCTTAATCGGACAGGTTATGACTGGCTACACCTTC. Translated, it gives CASSLIGQVMTGYTF.

This rearrangement joins TRBV3-1 (or the pseudogene TRBV3-2) to TRBJ2-6, with D unresolved. Germline CDR1 reads LGHDT; CDR2 reads YNNKEL (reference sequence). V lost 8 bases to trimming and J lost 0 bases, with 11 bases between them. This CDR3 spans 15 amino acids. CDR3 DNA sequence: TGTGCCAGCGCATATTTTAGCTCTGGGGCCAACGTCCTGACTTTC. It is translated as CASAYFSSGANVLTF.

V is TRBV23-1 and J is TRBJ2-5; TRBD1 agrees at 10 bases. TRBV23-1 counts as an open reading frame of uncertain function. The CDR3 covers 17 residues. Trimming cost V 0 bases and J 3 bases; bases outside gene matches: 7. CDR3 region: CASSQSWTGGREETQYF. The DNA for the CDR3 is TGCGCCAGCAGTCAATCGTGGACAGGGGGACGAGAAGAGACCCAGTACTTC.

The chain combines TRBV5-3 with TRBJ1-2, with D tentatively TRBD1 (6 bases). TRBV5-3 counts as an open reading frame of uncertain function. The CDR3 contains 12 residues. V was cut by 4 bases and J by 3 bases, with 7 bases left in between. The CDR3 loop is CARSRTDYGYTF. CDR3 nucleotides: TGTGCCAGAAGCCGGACAGACTATGGCTACACCTTC.

The chain is built from TRBV7-9 and TRBJ2-1; 7 bases are a match to TRBD1. Losses at the gene ends were 5 bases for V and 0 bases for J; bases not matched to a gene: 7. There are 16 residues in the CDR3. Germline V gene lookup returns CDR1 SEHNR and CDR2 FQNEAQ (reference sequence). The CDR3 region is CASSDPTGPSYNEQFF. Here the CDR3 DNA reads TGTGCCAGCAGCGATCCGACAGGGCCCTCCTACAATGAGCAGTTCTTC.

As DNA, the CDR3 is TGTGCCAGCAGTTTCCGTATGGGTCGGGTAAACACCGGGGAGCTGTTTTTT. This translates into CASSFRMGRVNTGELFF. The V and J genes are TRBV27 and TRBJ2-2; D ambiguous. This CDR3 has 17 residues. Trimming took off 3 bases at V and 2 bases at J, with 16 bases between the two ends. In germline, CDR1 is MNHEY, CDR2 SMNVEV (reference sequence).

The J gene is TRBJ2-5, the V gene TRBV23-1; no firm D call. TRBV23-1 is filed as an ORF, its function uncertain. Trimming stripped 4 bases from V and 2 bases from J, with 11 bases between. The CDR3 consists of 14 residues. Written as DNA, the CDR3 is TGCGCCAGCAGTCCGACATACTTACAAGAGACCCAGTACTTC. Translating it yields CASSPTYLQETQYF.

This chain joins TRBV7-8 and TRBJ1-3; no firm D call. The germline gives CDR1 SGHVS, CDR2 FQNEAQ. V lost 0 bases to trimming and J lost 4 bases, with 7 bases between them. CDR3 size: 14 residues. In nucleotides, the CDR3 is TGTGCCAGCAGCTTAGCCCTGGGGGGAAACACCATATATTTT. Residues: CASSLALGGNTIYF.